The 14 T cell receptor beta chains below come from one sample, sequenced in a study of cytomegalovirus exposure and HLA in healthy donors. Use of 60 Vbeta and 13 Jbeta primers characterized the PCR. Libraries were prepared by immunoSEQ multiplex PCR; TCRdb keeps only in-frame clonotypes and omits some of them. The top ten clones hold around 0.25% of a sample with 150,000 to 200,000 clones, roughly 80% of them seen once. Sequenced sample: PBMCs. All receptors come from a boy aged 5-17 years in good health and CMV-seronegative.

This chain connects TRBV7-3 to TRBJ2-3, with 8 bases identical to TRBD1. Germline V CDR1 and CDR2: SGHTA, FQGTGA. The CDR3 spans 13 residues. J was trimmed by 5 bases and V by 5 bases; bases with no gene match: 3. CDR3 protein: CASSTDRGDTQYF. The CDR3 nucleotides are TGTGCCAGCAGCACCGACAGGGGAGATACGCAGTATTTT.

The CDR3 reads CASSSRGTGLQEGGYTF. Here the CDR3 DNA reads TGTGCCAGCAGCTCCAGAGGGACAGGACTACAAGAAGGAGGCTACACCTTC. V and J are TRBV7-8 and TRBJ1-2; TRBD1 aligns across 8 bases. Germline values: CDR1 SGHVS, CDR2 FQNEAQ. The V gene end was trimmed by 4 bases and the J gene end by 8 bases; junction bases not matched to a gene: 18. The CDR3 sequence is 17 residues long.

The chain couples TRBV13 to TRBJ2-7; a weak D match, TRBD2 (6 bases). Germline CDR1 reads PRHDT; CDR2 reads FYEKMQ (reference sequence). V was trimmed by 2 bases and J by 9 bases, leaving 20 bases between them. The CDR3 consists of 15 residues. CDR3 loop: CASSLWGLHEAWQYF. CDR3 DNA: TGTGCCAGCAGCTTATGGGGACTCCACGAAGCCTGGCAGTACTTC.

V usage is TRBV29-1 and J usage is TRBJ1-2, with 9 bases aligning to TRBD1. The CDR3 extends over 14 amino acids. CDR1 SQVTM and CDR2 ANQGSEA come from the germline V gene. V gave up 3 bases and J gave up 7 bases; unmatched junction bases: 9. The CDR3 nucleotides are TGCAGCGTTGACGAGCCGGGACAGGGAGGTGGCTACACCTTC. It yields the protein CSVDEPGQGGGYTF.

The chain is built from TRBV9 and TRBJ2-2, with D perhaps TRBD2 (7 bases). Trimming pared 4 bases from V and 3 bases from J, leaving 16 bases between. The CDR3 loop spans 16 amino acids. Germline V gene lookup returns CDR1 SGDLS and CDR2 YYNGEE. In DNA form, the CDR3 reads TGTGCCAGCAGCCTCAGGGGAGGGAAGGACACCGGGGAGCTGTTTTTT. This codes for CASSLRGGKDTGELFF.

In DNA form, the CDR3 reads TGTGCCAGCAGCTCGACAGGGGGCAATTCACCCCTCCACTTT. This gives the protein CASSSTGGNSPLHF. V usage is TRBV11-2 and J usage is TRBJ1-6; 10 bases match TRBD1. The V and J ends lost 4 bases and 7 bases, in that order; junction bases with no gene match: 1. The length of the CDR3 is 14 residues. Germline assignment: CDR1 SGHAT and CDR2 FQNNGV.

Here the CDR3 reads CASSPRGLAEETQYF. The DNA for the CDR3 is TGTGCCAGCAGCCCCCGGGGACTAGCGGAAGAGACCCAGTACTTC. V is TRBV7-9 and J is TRBJ2-5; 11 bases agree with TRBD2. The ends lost 5 bases at V and 3 bases at J; junction bases unmatched: 5. Germline CDR1 and CDR2: SEHNR and FQNEAQ (reference sequence). The CDR3 loop spans 15 amino acids.

This sequence joins TRBV5-6 and TRBJ2-4, with 9 positions matching TRBD1. J lost 9 bases, V lost 5 bases, and 3 bases had no gene match. The CDR3 contains 12 residues. CDR1 SGHDT and CDR2 YYEEEE come from the germline V gene. The CDR3 bases are TGTGCCAGCAGTCTGGACAGGGGCATTCAGTACTTC. Translation gives CASSLDRGIQYF.

This clone was seen only a few times. The chain employs TRBV19 and TRBJ2-7; D not resolved. V dropped 3 bases and J dropped 0 bases, with 6 bases sitting between them. CDR3 length equals 13 residues. Germline values: CDR1 LNHDA, CDR2 SQIVND (reference sequence). DNA for the CDR3: TGTGCCAGTAGTATTGACACCTCCTACGAGCAGTACTTC. Its translation is CASSIDTSYEQYF.

As regards this clone: One end of the junction fails to match germline, which may point to a read error. The chain couples TRBV6-6 to TRBJ2-7; perhaps TRBD1 as D (6 bases). Germline lookup yields CDR1 MNHNY and CDR2 SVGAGI (reference sequence). The CDR3 contains 11 residues. The CDR3 reads CASSSRQVLHF. The CDR3 DNA reads as TGTGCCAGCAGCAGCCGACAGGTTCTACACTTC.

The V gene is TRBV6-5, the J gene TRBJ1-2, with TRBD1 identical over 7 bases. Per the germline V gene, CDR1 is MNHEY and CDR2 is SVGAGI. V shed 5 bases, J shed 8 bases, and the junction held 8 bases outside the gene matches. The CDR3 is made up of 13 amino acids. The CDR3 loop is CASSDRVVTGYTF. DNA for the CDR3: TGTGCCAGCAGTGACAGGGTTGTGACGGGCTACACCTTC.

V is TRBV6-1 and J is TRBJ1-2; D remains ambiguous. Trimming removed 4 bases from V and 2 bases from J, with 23 bases in between. This CDR3 has 18 residues. Looked up from germline, CDR1 is MNHNS and CDR2 is SASEGT. The CDR3 region is CASSGMRAGSQVNYGYTF. As DNA, the CDR3 is TGTGCCAGCAGTGGAATGAGGGCAGGCAGCCAAGTAAACTATGGCTACACCTTC.

This rearrangement joins TRBV5-1 to TRBJ2-7, with 9 positions matching TRBD2. The CDR3 has 14 amino acids. Germline V lookup: CDR1 SGHRS, CDR2 YFSETQ. Trimming removed 2 bases from V and 7 bases from J; junction bases left unmatched: 7. The CDR3 nucleotides read TGCGCCAGCAGCTTAGCGGGGGGTTCTCGGGAGCAGTACTTC. The encoded protein is CASSLAGGSREQYF.

The J gene is TRBJ2-7, the V gene TRBV7-3; TRBD2 agrees at 12 bases. The germline CDR1 and CDR2 sequences are SGHTA and FQGTGA. The junction had 2 bases not matched to a gene; V was cut back by 4 bases and J by 4 bases. The CDR3 is 14 residues long. The CDR3 region has the DNA TGTGCCAGCAGCTCCACTAGCGGGGGGTACGAGCAGTACTTC. It is translated as CASSSTSGGYEQYF.